Each of the 20 T cell receptor beta chains below was sequenced from the same sample in a study of blood T cell repertoires in COVID-19. Some clones are missing from TCRdb's copy, which holds only in-frame ones; the method was immunoSEQ multiplex PCR. This table holds 65,000 to 95,000 clones, more than 60% found once. Sample: peripheral blood. The source of these receptors is a human donor in a cohort sampled during active COVID-19.

The V gene is TRBV14, the J gene TRBJ2-1; D is uncertain. The V end lost 0 bases, the J end lost 0 bases, and 9 bases lay between the germline ends. This CDR3 is 16 amino acids long. Germline V gives CDR1 SGHDN, CDR2 FVKESK. The CDR3, as DNA: TGTGCCAGCAGCCAAGATAAACTTCTCTCCTACAATGAGCAGTTCTTC. Amino acids: CASSQDKLLSYNEQFF.

This clone was detected once. The chain combines TRBV28 with TRBJ1-2; tentatively, D is TRBD1 (5 bases). The germline gives CDR1 MDHEN, CDR2 SYDVKM. This CDR3 spans 16 amino acids. Trimming stripped 6 bases from V and 4 bases from J, with 21 bases between. The CDR3 loop reads CASSQRGDHLSYGYTF. The CDR3 coding sequence is TGTGCCAGCAGCCAACGGGGGGACCACCTATCCTATGGCTACACCTTC.

This chain connects TRBV10-3 to TRBJ2-1; a possible D gene is TRBD2 (5 bases). V dropped 8 bases and J dropped 4 bases, with 18 bases sitting between them. The germline V gene has CDR1 ENHRY and CDR2 SYGVKD. The CDR3 length is 15 residues. This chain's CDR3 is CAIGFGRVGYNEQFF. The CDR3 coding sequence is TGTGCCATCGGGTTCGGGCGGGTTGGATACAATGAGCAGTTCTTC.

The chain uses TRBV10-2 and TRBJ2-7; D not resolved. Germline-derived CDR1 and CDR2 are WSHSY and SAAADI. Trimming removed 0 bases from V and 5 bases from J, with 11 bases in between. The CDR3 has 14 amino acids. This CDR3 reads CASSESVSRNEQYV. DNA of the CDR3: TGCGCCAGCAGTGAGTCTGTGTCTAGGAACGAGCAGTACGTC.

The table lists this clone with a few counts. The chain carries TRBV6-5 and TRBJ2-7; the match to TRBD1 covers 7 bases. This CDR3 has 12 residues. J was trimmed by 3 bases and V by 7 bases; bases with no gene match: 3. Germline V gene data show CDR1 as MNHEY and CDR2 as SVGAGI. This CDR3 reads CASTGTVYEQYV. CDR3 in DNA: TGTGCCAGCACTGGGACAGTCTACGAGCAGTACGTC.

The chain carries TRBV19 and TRBJ2-5; D might be TRBD1 (6 bases). The CDR3 loop spans 13 amino acids. Germline CDR1 LNHDA, CDR2 SQIVND (reference sequence). The V end was cut by 5 bases, the J end by 1 base, with 8 bases between. CDR3 sequence (DNA): TGTGCCAGTAGTGGACAGTCCCAAGAGACCCAGTACTTC. Translating it yields CASSGQSQETQYF.

This rearrangement joins TRBV27 to TRBJ2-4; D is uncertain. The CDR3 is 15 amino acids. Trimming took off 2 bases at V and 2 bases at J, with 10 bases between the two ends. CDR1 and CDR2 from the germline V gene are MNHEY and SMNVEV (reference sequence). The CDR3 DNA sequence: TGTGCCAGCAGTTTACGGCTAGTGACCAAAAACATTCAGTACTTC. The encoded protein is CASSLRLVTKNIQYF.

CDR3 nucleotides: TGTGCCACCAGCCGAGGCGGGCCAGGGGGTTTCAATCAGCCCCAGCATTTT. Protein: CATSRGGPGGFNQPQHF. This chain connects TRBV15 to TRBJ1-5; 7 nucleotides agree with TRBD1. Germline lookup yields CDR1 LNHNV and CDR2 YYDKDF (reference sequence). V lost 5 bases to trimming and J lost 3 bases; unmatched junction nucleotides: 13. The CDR3 is made up of 17 amino acids.

The chain carries TRBV30 and TRBJ1-3, with TRBD1 matching 7 bases. V was clipped by 8 bases and J by 0 bases; unmatched bases: 7. Germline V gives CDR1 GTSNPN, CDR2 SVGIG (reference sequence). The CDR3 extends over 14 amino acids. This chain's CDR3 is CAQGGRSSGNTIYF. The DNA of the CDR3 is TGTGCCCAAGGGGGCAGGAGCTCTGGAAACACCATATATTTT. The entire variable domain, with the rest obtained from reference TRBV30 and TRBJ1-3, is as follows: SQTIHQWPATLVQPVGSPLSLECTVEGTSNPNLYWYRQAAGRGLQLLFYSVGIGQISSEVPQNLSASRPQDRQFILSSKKLLLSDSGFYLCAQGGRSSGNTIYFGEGSWLTVV.

The chain links TRBV11-2 to TRBJ2-5; 8 nucleotides agree with TRBD2. CDR1 is SGHAT and CDR2 is FQNNGV in the germline V gene. Trimming removed 1 base from V and 1 base from J; junction bases left unmatched: 2. This CDR3 is built from 15 residues. CDR3 bases: TGTGCCAGCAGCTTAGGCGGGGGGACCCAAGAGACCCAGTACTTC. It encodes CASSLGGGTQETQYF.

V is TRBV28 and J is TRBJ1-1; D is unclear. The germline V gene has CDR1 MDHEN and CDR2 SYDVKM. CDR3 length: 14 residues. The V end lost 6 bases, the J end lost 3 bases, and 14 bases lay between the germline ends. The DNA of the CDR3 is TGTGCCAGCAGCTATCCGAATCAGGACACTGAAGCTTTCTTT. Translation: CASSYPNQDTEAFF.

This chain uses TRBV27 with TRBJ1-2; D is uncertain. V gave up 4 bases and J gave up 8 bases, with 14 bases separating them. The CDR3 extends over 13 amino acids. Germline V lookup: CDR1 MNHEY, CDR2 SMNVEV (reference sequence). Here the CDR3 DNA reads TGTGCCAGCAGTTCTCCTTGGCGGGAAGGCTACACCTTC. It codes for CASSSPWREGYTF.

V usage is TRBV6-6 and J usage is TRBJ2-7, with 10 bases that match TRBD2. The CDR3 sequence is 15 residues long. Germline lookup yields CDR1 MNHNY and CDR2 SVGAGI (reference sequence). Trimming cost V 5 bases and J 1 base; bases outside gene matches: 5. DNA of the CDR3: TGTGCCAGCAGTGAGCTAGCGGGAGTGTCCTACGAGCAGTACGTC. It yields the protein CASSELAGVSYEQYV.

The chain has TRBV6-6 and TRBJ1-1; the match to TRBD1 covers 8 bases. V shed 7 bases, J shed 1 base, and the junction held 5 bases outside the gene matches. Germline CDR1 MNHNY, CDR2 SVGAGI (reference sequence). The CDR3 contains 14 residues. The CDR3 is CASTNGQGNTEAFF. The CDR3 DNA reads as TGTGCCAGCACCAACGGACAGGGGAACACTGAAGCTTTCTTT.

The CDR3 reads CASSFLTSGYNEQFF. CDR3 nucleotide sequence: TGTGCCAGCAGCTTTCTGACTAGCGGCTACAATGAGCAGTTCTTC. This rearrangement joins TRBV5-6 to TRBJ2-1, with 9 positions matching TRBD2. CDR3 size: 15 residues. V shed 2 bases, J shed 3 bases, and the junction held 3 bases outside the gene matches. Looked up from germline, CDR1 is SGHDT and CDR2 is YYEEEE.

The chain links TRBV6-1 to TRBJ1-5, with D unresolved. This CDR3 is 16 amino acids long. The V end was cut by 3 bases, the J end by 5 bases, with 17 bases between. Per the germline V gene, CDR1 is MNHNS and CDR2 is SASEGT. CDR3 loop: CASSDSRRGVYQPQHF. The CDR3 DNA sequence: TGTGCCAGCAGTGATAGCCGCCGCGGGGTCTATCAGCCCCAGCATTTT.

This clone ranks as medium-sized. The gene calls are TRBV6-6 and TRBJ1-5; no reliable D call. This CDR3 has 14 residues. The V end lost 6 bases, the J end lost 7 bases, and 16 bases lay between the germline ends. Germline V gene sequence: CDR1 MNHNY, CDR2 SVGAGI (reference sequence). In nucleotides, the CDR3 is TGTGCCAGCAGCTCGGATCTCGGGAGCCAGCCCCAGCATTTT. The encoded protein is CASSSDLGSQPQHF.

This chain links TRBV12-5 with TRBJ2-6; 8 positions agree with TRBD2. The CDR3 extends over 18 amino acids. Trimming removed 0 bases from V and 0 bases from J; junction bases left unmatched: 4. Germline V lookup: CDR1 LGHNT, CDR2 FRNRAP. This CDR3 is CASGLVSGARSGANVLTF. CDR3 DNA sequence: TGTGCTAGTGGTTTGGTTAGCGGGGCCCGCTCTGGGGCCAACGTCCTGACTTTC.

This clone was picked up a small number of times. This sequence joins TRBV2 and TRBJ1-2; no clear D gene. Germline lookup yields CDR1 SNHLY and CDR2 FYNNEI. The CDR3 extends over 14 amino acids. V lost 3 bases and J 4 bases, leaving 12 bases between the germline ends. Here the CDR3 reads CASSEGGWSYGYTF. In DNA, the CDR3 is TGTGCCAGCAGTGAGGGAGGGTGGAGCTATGGCTACACCTTC.

The chain couples TRBV6-5 to TRBJ1-1, with D maybe TRBD1 (6 bases). Germline V gives CDR1 MNHEY, CDR2 SVGAGI. This CDR3 region has 14 residues. V dropped 5 bases and J dropped 7 bases, with 17 bases sitting between them. The DNA for the CDR3 is TGTGCCAGCAGTAGCTCCACAGGGCCTGGTGAAGCTTTCTTT. The encoded protein is CASSSSTGPGEAFF.